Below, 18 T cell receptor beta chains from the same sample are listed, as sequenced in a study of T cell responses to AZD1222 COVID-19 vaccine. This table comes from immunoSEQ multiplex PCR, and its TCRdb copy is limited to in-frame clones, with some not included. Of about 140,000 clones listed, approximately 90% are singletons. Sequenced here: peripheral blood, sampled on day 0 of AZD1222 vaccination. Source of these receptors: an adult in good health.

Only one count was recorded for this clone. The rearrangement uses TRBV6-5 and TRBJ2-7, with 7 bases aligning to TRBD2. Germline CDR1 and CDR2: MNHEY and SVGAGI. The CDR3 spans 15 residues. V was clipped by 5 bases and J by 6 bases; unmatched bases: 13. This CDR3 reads CASSSEGRGLFEQYF. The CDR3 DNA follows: TGTGCCAGCAGTAGCGAGGGGAGGGGACTCTTCGAGCAGTACTTC.

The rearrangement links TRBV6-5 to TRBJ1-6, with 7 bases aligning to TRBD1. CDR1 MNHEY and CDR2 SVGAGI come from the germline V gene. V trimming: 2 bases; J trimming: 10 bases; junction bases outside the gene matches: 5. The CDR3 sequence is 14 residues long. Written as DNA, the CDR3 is TGTGCCAGCAGTTACCGAGGGGGCGGATCACCCCTCCACTTT. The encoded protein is CASSYRGGGSPLHF.

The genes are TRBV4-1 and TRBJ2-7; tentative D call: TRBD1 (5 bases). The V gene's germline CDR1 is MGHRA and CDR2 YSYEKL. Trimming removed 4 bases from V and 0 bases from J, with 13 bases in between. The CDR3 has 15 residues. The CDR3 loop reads CASSLFPDSSYEQYF. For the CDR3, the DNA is TGCGCCAGCAGCCTTTTTCCTGACAGCTCCTACGAGCAGTACTTC.

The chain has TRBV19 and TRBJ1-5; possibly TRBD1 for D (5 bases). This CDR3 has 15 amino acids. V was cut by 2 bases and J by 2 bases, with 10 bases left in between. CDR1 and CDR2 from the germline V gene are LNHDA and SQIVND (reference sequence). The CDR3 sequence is CASSIRGDGNQPQHF. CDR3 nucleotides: TGTGCCAGTAGTATACGGGGGGATGGCAATCAGCCCCAGCATTTT.

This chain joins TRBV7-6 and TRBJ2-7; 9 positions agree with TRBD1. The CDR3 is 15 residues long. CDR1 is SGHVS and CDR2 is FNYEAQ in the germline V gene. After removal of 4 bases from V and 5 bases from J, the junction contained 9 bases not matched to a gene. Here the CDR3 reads CASSSPSDRGDEQYF. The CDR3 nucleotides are TGTGCCAGCAGCTCGCCCTCGGACAGGGGAGACGAGCAGTACTTC.

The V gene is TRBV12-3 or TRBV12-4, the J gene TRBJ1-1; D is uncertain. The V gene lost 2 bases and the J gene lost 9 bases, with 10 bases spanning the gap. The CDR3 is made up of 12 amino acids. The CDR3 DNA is TGTGCCAGCAGTTTATCAGGATACAAAGCTTTCTTT. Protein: CASSLSGYKAFF.

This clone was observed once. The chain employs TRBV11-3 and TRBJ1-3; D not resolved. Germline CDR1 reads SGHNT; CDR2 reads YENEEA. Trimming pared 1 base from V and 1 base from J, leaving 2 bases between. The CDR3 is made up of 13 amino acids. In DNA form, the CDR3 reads TGTGCCAGCAGCTTAGGTTCTGGAAACACCATATATTTT. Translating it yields CASSLGSGNTIYF. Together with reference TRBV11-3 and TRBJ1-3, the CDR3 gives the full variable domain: EAGVVQSPRYKIIEKKQPVAFWCNPISGHNTLYWYLQNLGQGPELLIRYENEEAVDDSQLPKDRFSAERLKGVDSTLKIQPAELGDSAVYLCASSLGSGNTIYFGEGSWLTVV.

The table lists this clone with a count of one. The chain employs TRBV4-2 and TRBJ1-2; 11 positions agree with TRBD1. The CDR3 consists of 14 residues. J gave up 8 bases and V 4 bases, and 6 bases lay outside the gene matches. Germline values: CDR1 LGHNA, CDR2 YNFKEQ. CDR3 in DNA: TGTGCCAGCAGCCTGGGACAGGGGGTTAGCGGCTACACCTTC. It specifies CASSLGQGVSGYTF.

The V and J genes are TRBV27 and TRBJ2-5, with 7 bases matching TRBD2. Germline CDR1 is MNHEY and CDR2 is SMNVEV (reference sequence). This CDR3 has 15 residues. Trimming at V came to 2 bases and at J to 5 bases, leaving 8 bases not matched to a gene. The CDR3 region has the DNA TGTGCCAGCAGTTTAACCGGGGGAGGGTGGGAGACCCAGTACTTC. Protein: CASSLTGGGWETQYF.

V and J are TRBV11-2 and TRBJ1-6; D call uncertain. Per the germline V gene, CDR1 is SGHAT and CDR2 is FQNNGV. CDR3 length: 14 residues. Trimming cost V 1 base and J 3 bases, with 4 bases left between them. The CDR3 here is CASSLAGYNSPLHF. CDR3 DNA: TGTGCCAGCAGCTTAGCCGGCTATAATTCACCCCTCCACTTT.

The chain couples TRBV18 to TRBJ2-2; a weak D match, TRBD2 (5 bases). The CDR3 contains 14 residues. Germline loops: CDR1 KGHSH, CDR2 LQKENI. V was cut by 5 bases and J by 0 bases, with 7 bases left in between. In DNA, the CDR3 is TGTGCCAGCTCAAAGCGGCCGAACACCGGGGAGCTGTTTTTT. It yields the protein CASSKRPNTGELFF.

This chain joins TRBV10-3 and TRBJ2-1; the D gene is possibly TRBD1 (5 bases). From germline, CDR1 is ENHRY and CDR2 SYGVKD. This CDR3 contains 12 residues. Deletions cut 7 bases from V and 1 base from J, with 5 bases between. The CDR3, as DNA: TGTGCCATCACAGGGTCCTACAATGAGCAGTTCTTC. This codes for CAITGSYNEQFF.

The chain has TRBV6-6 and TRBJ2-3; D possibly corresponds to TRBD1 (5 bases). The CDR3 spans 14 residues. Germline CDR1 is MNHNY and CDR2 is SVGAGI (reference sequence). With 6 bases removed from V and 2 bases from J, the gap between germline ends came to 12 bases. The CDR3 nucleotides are TGTGCCAGCAGCTCGACAGTGCCCACAGATACGCAGTATTTT. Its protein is CASSSTVPTDTQYF.

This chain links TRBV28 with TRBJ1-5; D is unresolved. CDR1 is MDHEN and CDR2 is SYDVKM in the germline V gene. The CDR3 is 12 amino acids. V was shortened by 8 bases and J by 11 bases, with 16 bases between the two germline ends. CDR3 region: CASLTVPGAQHF. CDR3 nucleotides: TGTGCCAGCTTGACGGTGCCAGGAGCCCAGCATTTT.

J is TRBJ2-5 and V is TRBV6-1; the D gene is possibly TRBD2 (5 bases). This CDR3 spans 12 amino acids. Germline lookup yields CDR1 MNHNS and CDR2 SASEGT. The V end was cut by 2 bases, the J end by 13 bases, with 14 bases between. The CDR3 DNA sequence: TGTGCCAGCAGTGAATCTAGCCCTCACACGTACTTC. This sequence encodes CASSESSPHTYF.

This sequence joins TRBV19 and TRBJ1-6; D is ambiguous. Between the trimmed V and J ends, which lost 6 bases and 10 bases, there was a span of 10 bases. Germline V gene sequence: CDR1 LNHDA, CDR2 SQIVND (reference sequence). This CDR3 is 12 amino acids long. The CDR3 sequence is CASRVGSSPLHF. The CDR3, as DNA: TGTGCCAGTAGGGTGGGCAGCTCACCCCTCCACTTT.

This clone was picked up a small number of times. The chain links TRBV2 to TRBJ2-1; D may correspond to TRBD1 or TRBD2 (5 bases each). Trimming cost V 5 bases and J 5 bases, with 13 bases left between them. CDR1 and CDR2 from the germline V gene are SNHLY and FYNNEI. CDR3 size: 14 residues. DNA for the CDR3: TGTGCCAGCAGTAACCGGGACGGAGACAATGAGCAGTTCTTC. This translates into CASSNRDGDNEQFF.

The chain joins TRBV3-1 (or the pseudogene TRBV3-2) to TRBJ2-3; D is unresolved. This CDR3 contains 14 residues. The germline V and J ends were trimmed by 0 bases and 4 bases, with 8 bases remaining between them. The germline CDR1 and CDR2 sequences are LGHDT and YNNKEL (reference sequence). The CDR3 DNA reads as TGTGCCAGCAGCCAAGAAATGGTCCCAGATACGCAGTATTTT. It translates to CASSQEMVPDTQYF.